This is a list of T cell receptor beta chains from one sample in a study of CD8 T cells in ankylosing spondylitis. MiXCR, applied by TCRdb to the 5' RACE reads, yields one record per CDR3 protein. The sample lists approximately 400,000 distinct CDR3 sequences; 25% to 30% were seen once. Sequenced: blood, either unsorted or a sorted T cell fraction (not recorded which). The receptors derive from a male donor with ankylosing spondylitis. Both conserved end residues are part of each CDR3. A D gene is named only where the DNA matches it firmly. Expanded clones get a size class; other rows say once, few or many, or leave the size out.

>TRBJ1-5|many|.|TRBV12-3/TRBV12-4
TGTGCCAGCAGTTTGTCGGCAGATCAGCCCCAGCATTTT
CASSLSADQPQHF
>TRBJ2-2|.|.|TRBV29-1
TGCAGCGTTGGCCCTGGACGGAGGAACACCGGGGAGCTGTTTTTT
CSVGPGRRNTGELFF
>TRBJ2-3|few|TRBD2|TRBV6-1
TGTGCCAGCAGCGCGTCAAGCGGGGGAGGCACAGATACGCAGTATTTT
CASSASSGGGTDTQYF
>TRBJ2-7|few|.|TRBV10-1
TGCGCCAGCAGTGCTTACGGGAGCGAATGGGACGAGCAGTACTTC
CASSAYGSEWDEQYF
>TRBJ2-3|few|TRBD1|TRBV19
TGTGCCAGTAGGATAGCCCGGACAGGGCTAGATACGCAGTATTTT
CASRIARTGLDTQYF
>TRBJ2-1|.|TRBD1|TRBV6-1
TGTGCCGTGGGACAGGGGATTCACAATGAGCAGTTCTTC
CAVGQGIHNEQFF
>TRBJ1-3|few|.|TRBV7-9
TGTGCCAGCAGTTCCGGGATCACATCTGTGGACACCATATATTTT
CASSSGITSVDTIYF
>TRBJ1-4|few|.|TRBV7-9
TGTGCCAGCAGCGCCTGGGACCTACTTAATGAAAAACTGTTTTTT
CASSAWDLLNEKLFF
>TRBJ2-3|few|.|TRBV24-1
TGTGCCACCAGTGATTTGAGGGCCCCCGGAGATACGCAGTATTTT
CATSDLRAPGDTQYF
>TRBJ2-3|few|.|TRBV20-1
TGCAGTGCTAGAGATCCGGGGTCCACAGATACGCAGTATTTT
CSARDPGSTDTQYF